Here is one TCR beta chain with its context. At the DNA level, this CDR3 is encoded by other sequences in the same sample as well. In the authors' workflow: Nucleated cell counts were estimated from reference gene primer amplification. Profiled with immunoSEQ multiplex PCR; TCRdb holds only in-frame clones, not every one. V and J calls and clone size are copied from that table; D and trimming were computed from the DNA. The sample gives about 94,000 clones, about 80% of which show up once; around 5.8% is in the top ten. V lost 5 bases and J lost 8; bases outside the gene matches: 5. CDR3 size: 11 residues. The germline gives CDR1 DFQATT, CDR2 SNEGSKA (reference sequence). This sample is part of a study of blood T cell repertoires in COVID-19. Study information: PBMCs, B-cell-depleted T cells, or T cells were the source of the cDNA or gDNA that made up the material.

Input material: peripheral blood. The chain recombines TRBV20-1 with TRBJ1-1; TRBD1 agrees at 7 bases. This receptor was obtained from a man between 60 and 75 years old with acute or convalescent COVID-19. The CDR3 reads CSADSQGEAFF. In nucleotides, the CDR3 is TGCAGTGCTGACTCACAGGGGGAAGCTTTCTTT.